These 22 T cell receptor beta chains share one sample of origin, sequenced in a study of control samples from healthy donors and cancer patients. The repertoire was sequenced with immunoSEQ multiplex PCR; TCRdb's copy has only in-frame clones and lacks some. The data hold about 72,000 clones, with 85% to 95% observed a single time. Sample: blood. The receptors were gathered from an older woman in good health.

The genes are TRBV11-2 and TRBJ2-2; D is undetermined. Germline assignment: CDR1 SGHAT and CDR2 FQNNGV. There are 14 residues in the CDR3. Trimming removed 3 bases at V and 6 bases at J, with 11 bases between. The chain's CDR3 is CASSFTHPPGELFF. The DNA for the CDR3 is TGTGCCAGCAGCTTTACCCACCCCCCCGGGGAGCTGTTTTTT.

The V call is TRBV6-2 or TRBV6-3, the J call TRBJ2-3; 9 bases fit TRBD2. After removal of 3 bases from V and 3 bases from J, the junction contained 7 bases not matched to a gene. The CDR3 sequence is 16 residues long. Germline CDR1 is MNHEY and CDR2 is SVGEGT. The CDR3 region has the DNA TGTGCCAGCAGTTATATTAGCGGGAGAGTGACAGATACGCAGTATTTT. It yields the protein CASSYISGRVTDTQYF.

J is TRBJ2-7 and V is TRBV5-1; 12 nucleotides align to TRBD1. The CDR3 length is 14 residues. V dropped 4 bases and J dropped 5; count of bases not matched to a gene: 4. Germline CDR1 reads SGHRS; CDR2 reads YFSETQ. The CDR3 reads CASSRDRGLHEQYF. CDR3 in DNA: TGCGCCAGCAGCAGGGACAGGGGGCTCCACGAGCAGTACTTC.

CDR3 bases: TGTGCCAGCAGCCTCGGGGGTGTGAACACTGAAGCTTTCTTT. Its translation: CASSLGGVNTEAFF. This sequence joins TRBV7-8 and TRBJ1-1, with a tentative D call TRBD1 (5 bases). V dropped 5 bases and J dropped 0 bases, with 10 bases sitting between them. Germline assignment: CDR1 SGHVS and CDR2 FQNEAQ. CDR3 length: 14 residues.

The chain couples TRBV11-2 to TRBJ2-5; the match to TRBD2 covers 13 bases. The CDR3 contains 18 residues. Per the germline V gene, CDR1 is SGHAT and CDR2 is FQNNGV. V lost 5 bases, J lost 0 bases, and 9 bases stayed unmatched. The CDR3 region is CASSMTSGRLPYQETQYF. CDR3 DNA sequence: TGTGCCAGCAGCATGACTAGCGGGAGGCTCCCCTACCAAGAGACCCAGTACTTC.

The chain combines TRBV7-3 with TRBJ2-2, with D hard to call. The ends were cut back, 2 bases at V and 5 bases at J, with 6 bases in the middle. Looked up from germline, CDR1 is SGHTA and CDR2 is FQGTGA. The CDR3 totals 13 residues. DNA of the CDR3: TGTGCCAGCAGCTTAGCTGGGACCGGGGAGCTGTTTTTT. As protein: CASSLAGTGELFF.

J is TRBJ1-6 and V is TRBV27, with 8 bases that match TRBD1. Germline-derived CDR1 and CDR2 are MNHEY and SMNVEV (reference sequence). The CDR3 spans 14 residues. Germline trimming cut 5 bases from V and 10 bases from J; bases unmatched to any gene: 7. CDR3 sequence reads: CASSPGQGRSPLHF. For the CDR3, the DNA is TGTGCCAGCAGTCCAGGACAGGGTAGATCACCCCTCCACTTT.

V and J are TRBV5-6 and TRBJ2-3; D may be TRBD2 (6 bases). V dropped 0 bases and J dropped 4 bases, with 15 bases sitting between them. The length of the CDR3 is 16 residues. Germline CDR1 reads SGHDT; CDR2 reads YYEEEE. CDR3 coding DNA: TGTGCCAGCAGCTTGGGGCCAGGAGGGTGGGCAGATACGCAGTATTTT. Its translation: CASSLGPGGWADTQYF.

The V and J genes are TRBV6-6 and TRBJ1-5; D is ambiguous. Germline values: CDR1 MNHNY, CDR2 SVGAGI (reference sequence). This CDR3 has 13 amino acids. Between the trimmed V and J ends, which lost 2 bases and 6 bases, there was a span of 8 bases. This CDR3 reads CASSYGLGQPQHF. The CDR3 DNA follows: TGTGCCAGCAGTTACGGTCTGGGTCAGCCCCAGCATTTT.

This chain uses TRBV7-6 with TRBJ1-4; D possibly corresponds to TRBD1 (6 bases). V was cut by 4 bases and J by 8 bases, with 26 bases left in between. CDR3 length: 18 amino acids. The V gene's germline CDR1 is SGHVS and CDR2 FNYEAQ. Here the CDR3 reads CASSSTTSDRRGEEKLFF. The CDR3 DNA follows: TGTGCCAGCAGCTCCACCACCTCTGACAGGCGGGGTGAGGAAAAACTGTTTTTT.

This clone occurred once. The V and J genes are TRBV9 and TRBJ2-1, with 7 positions matching TRBD2. Germline trimming cut 4 bases from V and 8 bases from J; bases unmatched to any gene: 12. Germline-derived CDR1 and CDR2 are SGDLS and YYNGEE. The CDR3 has 15 amino acids. The CDR3 DNA is TGTGCCAGCAGCTCCCTGAGCGGGATGGTCTATGAGCAGTTCTTC. It encodes CASSSLSGMVYEQFF. Looking up the rest from reference TRBV9 and TRBJ2-1 gives the full variable domain: DSGVTQTPKHLITATGQRVTLRCSPRSGDLSVYWYQQSLDQGLQFLIQYYNGEERAKGNILERFSAQQFPDLHSELNLSSLELGDSALYFCASSSLSGMVYEQFFGPGTRLTVL.

Points on this clone: This specimen includes other DNA sequences encoding the same CDR3. The chain employs TRBV28 and TRBJ1-1; no clear D gene. Trimming removed 3 bases at V and 5 bases at J, with 1 base between. CDR1 MDHEN and CDR2 SYDVKM come from the germline V gene. The CDR3 sequence is 10 residues long. The DNA for the CDR3 is TGTGCCAGCAGTTTTACTGAAGCTTTCTTT. Its protein is CASSFTEAFF. Complete variable domain (other parts from reference TRBV28 and TRBJ1-1): DVKVTQSSRYLVKRTGEKVFLECVQDMDHENMFWYRQDPGLGLRLIYFSYDVKMKEKGDIPEGYSVSREKKERFSLILESASTNQTSMYLCASSFTEAFFGQGTRLTVV.

Only one count was recorded for this clone. This chain connects TRBV2 to TRBJ2-5; 10 bases are a match to TRBD2. CDR1 is SNHLY, CDR2 FYNNEI, per germline. The CDR3 is made up of 15 amino acids. The V segment lost 8 bases and the J segment 5 bases; nucleotides outside the gene matches: 11. The CDR3 nucleotides read TGTGCCAGCGGGGGCGGGACTAGCGAGTTTGAGACCCAGTACTTC. This gives the protein CASGGGTSEFETQYF.

The chain has TRBV4-2 and TRBJ1-4; perhaps TRBD1 as D (5 bases). CDR1 LGHNA and CDR2 YNFKEQ come from the germline V gene. The CDR3 sequence is 15 residues long. Trimming pared 0 bases from V and 8 bases from J, leaving 13 bases between. Here the CDR3 DNA reads TGTGCCAGCAGCCAAGAAAGCGGGGCCCACGAAAAACTGTTTTTT. This gives the protein CASSQESGAHEKLFF.

This chain connects TRBV30 to TRBJ2-7; D ambiguous. This CDR3 contains 11 residues. The ends were cut back, 5 bases at V and 0 bases at J, with 5 bases in the middle. Germline lookup yields CDR1 GTSNPN and CDR2 SVGIG (reference sequence). Written as DNA, the CDR3 is TGTGCCTGGCAGAGCTCCTACGAGCAGTACTTC. As protein: CAWQSSYEQYF.

The chain employs TRBV10-3 and TRBJ2-3, with D hard to call. This CDR3 has 15 amino acids. Germline CDR1 is ENHRY and CDR2 is SYGVKD. Trimming took 4 bases from V and 3 from J, leaving 14 bases between them. DNA of the CDR3: TGTGCCATCAGTGCCCCCCAACCCTCGACAGATACGCAGTATTTT. Its protein is CAISAPQPSTDTQYF.

This clone came up once. The J gene is TRBJ1-1, the V gene TRBV5-1; D ambiguous. The V gene lost 3 bases and the J gene lost 1 base, with 16 bases spanning the gap. There are 16 residues in the CDR3. CDR1 and CDR2 from the germline V gene are SGHRS and YFSETQ. Here the CDR3 DNA reads TGCGCCAGCAGCTACAATCCCACGGTATCGAACACTGAAGCTTTCTTT. Its protein is CASSYNPTVSNTEAFF.

The rearrangement joins TRBV7-8 to TRBJ1-6; 9 bases align to TRBD1. V trimming: 1 base; J trimming: 9 bases; junction bases outside the gene matches: 4. Germline lookup yields CDR1 SGHVS and CDR2 FQNEAQ. The CDR3 spans 15 residues. CDR3 bases: TGTGCCAGCAGCTTAGTTGGGACAGGGTCTTCACCCCTCCACTTT. Translating gives CASSLVGTGSSPLHF.

The rearrangement links TRBV28 to TRBJ1-1, with D possibly TRBD1 on 5 matching bases. The V end was cut by 3 bases, the J end by 4 bases, with 24 bases between. The V gene's germline CDR1 is MDHEN and CDR2 SYDVKM. The CDR3 spans 18 residues. CDR3 amino acids: CASSFAILQGNDSTEAFF. In nucleotides, the CDR3 is TGTGCCAGCAGTTTTGCGATCCTCCAGGGAAATGACAGCACTGAAGCTTTCTTT.

This chain uses TRBV2 with TRBJ2-1; no firm D call. The CDR3 sequence is 14 residues long. Germline V lookup: CDR1 SNHLY, CDR2 FYNNEI. V lost 7 bases, J lost 0 bases, and 10 bases lay in between. The CDR3 DNA is TGTGCCAGCAAGTTCCAGAGCTCCTACAATGAGCAGTTCTTC. It specifies CASKFQSSYNEQFF.

The chain carries TRBV4-1 and TRBJ2-4, with D possibly being TRBD1 or TRBD2 (5 bases each). This CDR3 has 18 amino acids. Germline V gene lookup returns CDR1 MGHRA and CDR2 YSYEKL. V gave up 6 bases and J gave up 0 bases, with 21 bases separating them. CDR3 residues: CASRPTGTVVLAKNIQYF. CDR3 nucleotide sequence: TGCGCCAGCAGACCGACCGGGACGGTGGTTCTAGCCAAAAACATTCAGTACTTC.

CDR3 bases: TGTTGCGGGTTAGGTCAGCCCCAGCATTTT. Translation: CCGLGQPQHF. The rearrangement uses TRBV9 and TRBJ1-5; unclear D gene. CDR1 is SGDLS and CDR2 is YYNGEE in the germline V gene. The CDR3 consists of 10 residues.